Listed below are T cell receptor beta chains from one sample, sequenced in a study of shared clonotypes between healthy human individuals. Using immunoSEQ multiplex PCR, the repertoire was profiled, and TCRdb retains in-frame clones only, with some absent. The data hold around 2.1 million clones, with about 92% observed a single time. Sequences were obtained from naive CD8+ T cells from PBMCs. These receptors all come from a man between 18 and 29 years old in good health. Some clones in this sample may be carry-over from other donors' samples. Each CDR3 is given with its conserved first and last residue. A D gene is named only where the DNA matches it firmly. The size of a clone is reported for some rows only, either as once, few or many, or as a class for expanded clones.

>TRBJ2-7|NA|13|TRBV6-6|TRBD2
CASGILATYEQYF
TGTGCCAGCGGAATACTAGCGACCTACGAGCAGTACTTC
>TRBJ2-4|NA|17|TRBV4-2|TRBD2
CASSQERTSGTQYIQYF
TGTGCCAGCAGCCAAGAAAGGACTAGCGGGACTCAATACATTCAGTACTTC
>TRBJ1-1|NA|16|TRBV25-1|NA
CASSEFPGLGDTEAFF
TGTGCCAGCAGTGAATTCCCCGGACTTGGGGACACTGAAGCTTTCTTT
>TRBJ2-3|NA|19|TRBV7-3|TRBD2
CASSLTPGGFEGLTDTQYF
TGTGCCAGCAGCTTAACGCCCGGGGGGTTTGAAGGGCTCACAGATACGCAGTATTTT
>TRBJ2-1|NA|13|TRBV9|NA
CASSKTSYNEQFF
TGTGCCAGCAGCAAGACCTCCTACAATGAGCAGTTCTTC
>TRBJ2-2|NA|15|TRBV27|TRBD1
CASSLDRGALGELFF
TGTGCCAGCAGTCTGGACAGGGGAGCTCTCGGGGAGCTGTTTTTT
>TRBJ2-5|few|15|TRBV27|TRBD2
CASSLGGLAPKTQYF
TGTGCCAGCAGTTTGGGGGGACTAGCTCCGAAGACCCAGTACTTC
>TRBJ2-1|NA|17|TRBV27|TRBD2
CASRNGVSGLVYNEQFF
TGTGCCAGCAGGAACGGGGTATCAGGACTAGTGTACAATGAGCAGTTCTTC
>TRBJ1-4|NA|15|TRBV28|NA
CASSLRGGSDEKLFF
TGTGCCAGCAGTTTACGTGGGGGATCCGATGAAAAACTGTTTTTT
>TRBJ1-1|few|15|TRBV9|TRBD1
CASSVATGGDTEAFF
TGTGCCAGCAGCGTAGCTACAGGGGGCGATACTGAAGCTTTCTTT
>TRBJ2-1|NA|13|TRBV13|NA
CASSLRLNNEQFF
TGTGCCAGCAGCTTACGTTTAAACAATGAGCAGTTCTTC
>TRBJ1-5|NA|16|TRBV19|NA
CASRERQGYSNQPQHF
TGTGCCAGTAGAGAGCGTCAGGGTTATAGCAATCAGCCCCAGCATTTT
>TRBJ2-1|NA|16|TRBV4-1|NA
CASSHSAVSSYNEQFF
TGCGCCAGCAGCCACTCAGCGGTGAGCTCCTACAATGAGCAGTTCTTC
>TRBJ1-1|NA|14|TRBV9|TRBD1
CASSVTGGNTEAFF
TGTGCCAGCAGCGTTACAGGGGGGAACACTGAAGCTTTCTTT
>TRBJ2-3|NA|14|TRBV5-4|NA
CASSLDSSVYTQYF
TGTGCCAGCAGCTTGGACAGTTCAGTGTATACGCAGTATTTT
>TRBJ2-1|NA|12|TRBV19|NA
CASQTSYNEQFF
TGTGCCAGCCAGACCTCCTACAATGAGCAGTTCTTC